These T cell receptor beta chains were read from a single sample in a study of blood T cell repertoires in COVID-19. Generated by immunoSEQ multiplex PCR, the TCRdb table keeps only in-frame clones and is missing some. The sample holds 180,000 or so clones, approximately 86% seen once. The sample comprised peripheral blood. Source of these receptors: a man in his sixties with acute or convalescent COVID-19. CDR3s include the opening cysteine and the closing phenylalanine or tryptophan. Each record gives: J gene, clone size, V gene, D gene, CDR3 DNA, CDR3 protein. The D gene is left open where the match is weak. Clone size is given for some rows only: seen once, a few or many times, or a class if the clone is expanded.

TRBJ1-1,many,TRBV7-8,NA,TGTGCCAGCAGCTTAGGGCTCCCCATTGCTTTCTTT,CASSLGLPIAFF
TRBJ1-5,NA,TRBV28,TRBD1,TGTGCCAGCAGGCAGGGGGGTCAGCCCCAGCATTTT,CASRQGGQPQHF
TRBJ2-7,NA,TRBV19,NA,TGTGCCAGTAGATCAGGGGCCCTGGACGCTACCCACGAGCAGTACTTC,CASRSGALDATHEQYF
TRBJ2-5,NA,TRBV30,TRBD2,TGTGCCTGGAGGGGGTTAGCGGGACGAGGGACCCAGTACTTC,CAWRGLAGRGTQYF
TRBJ2-1,NA,TRBV19,NA,TGTGCCAGTAGTATAGATGTCGGAGGGATAAATGAGCAGTTCTTC,CASSIDVGGINEQFF
TRBJ2-7,once,TRBV11-3,TRBD2,TGTGCCAGCAGCTTAGGGACTAGTCCTTTTTACGAGCAGTACTTC,CASSLGTSPFYEQYF
TRBJ1-2,many,TRBV2,TRBD1,TGTGCCAGCAGTTCCGGGACAGGGGGTACCCGAGGCTACACCTTC,CASSSGTGGTRGYTF
TRBJ2-7,NA,TRBV28,TRBD1,TGTGCCAGCAGTCGCGGGACAGGGTTGCGCGAGCAGTACTTC,CASSRGTGLREQYF
TRBJ2-3,NA,TRBV6-6,NA,TGTGCCAGCAGTTATACCCCAGAAAATACGCAGTATTTT,CASSYTPENTQYF
TRBJ2-2,once,TRBV19,TRBD2,TGTGCCAGTAGTATCGGCGGGTGGCTAGCGGGAAACACCGGGGAGCTGTTTTTT,CASSIGGWLAGNTGELFF
TRBJ2-2,NA,TRBV28,NA,TGTGCCAGCAGACTAGCCCGGACCGGGGAGCTGTTTTTT,CASRLARTGELFF
TRBJ2-3,NA,TRBV19,TRBD2,TGTGCCAGTAGTATAGGGACTAGCGGGAGTCTAGATACGCAGTATTTT,CASSIGTSGSLDTQYF
TRBJ2-1,NA,TRBV11-2,TRBD2,TGTGCCAGCAGCTTCGGACTAGCGGAATACAATGAGCAGTTCTTC,CASSFGLAEYNEQFF
TRBJ2-3,once,TRBV6-5,NA,TGTGCCAGCAGGATTTCCGGGTTTCGCACAGATACGCAGTATTTT,CASRISGFRTDTQYF
TRBJ1-2,NA,TRBV28,NA,TGTGCCAGCAGTTTTGGGCAGGGTGAGGATGGCTACACCTTC,CASSFGQGEDGYTF
TRBJ1-2,NA,TRBV27,NA,TGTGCCAGCAGTTTAGGGGGAGGGATAAACTATGGCTACACCTTC,CASSLGGGINYGYTF
TRBJ2-7,few,TRBV15,NA,TGTGCCACCAGCCCTGGGCCAGACCCATGGGAGCAGTACTTC,CATSPGPDPWEQYF
TRBJ2-5,NA,TRBV6-5,NA,TGTGCCAGCAGCCAGGGGTATTCGGAGACCCAGTACTTC,CASSQGYSETQYF
TRBJ2-2,NA,TRBV2,NA,TGTGCCAGCTCGATAGAAGGGGCGCTGACCGGGGAGCTGTTTTTT,CASSIEGALTGELFF
TRBJ2-6,NA,TRBV6-1,NA,TGTGCCAGCAGTGAATGGCAGGTCGGCTCTGGGGCCAACGTCCTGACTTTC,CASSEWQVGSGANVLTF
TRBJ1-2,NA,TRBV19,NA,TGTGCCAGTAGTATCGGCGGAAACTATGGCTACACCTTC,CASSIGGNYGYTF
TRBJ2-3,once,TRBV7-2,TRBD2,TGTGCCAGCAGCCCCCTCCGGGGGGCAGATACGCAGTATTTT,CASSPLRGADTQYF
TRBJ2-7,NA,TRBV3-1/TRBV3-2,TRBD2,TGTGCCAGCAGCCAATATCCCGGGACTAGCGTTACCTACGAGCAGTACTTC,CASSQYPGTSVTYEQYF
TRBJ1-5,NA,TRBV19,NA,TGTGCCAGTAGTGCCCGGGCGGGGGATCAGCCCCAGCATTTT,CASSARAGDQPQHF
TRBJ2-7,NA,TRBV19,NA,TGTGCCAGTAGTTCCCCCAACGGGGGTGGGGACGCGTCCCCCTACGAGCAGTACTTC,CASSSPNGGGDASPYEQYF
TRBJ1-2,NA,TRBV4-1,NA,TGCGCCAGCAGCCCGCCGGAGGGGCAGGTCTATGGCTACACCTTC,CASSPPEGQVYGYTF
TRBJ2-1,NA,TRBV18,TRBD1,TGTGCCAGCTCACCAAGGGGACAGGGCCCCCCCTACAATGAGCAGTTCTTC,CASSPRGQGPPYNEQFF
TRBJ1-5,NA,TRBV28,TRBD1,TGTGCCAGCAGTTACCCCGGGACAGTCAATCAGCCCCAGCATTTT,CASSYPGTVNQPQHF
TRBJ2-7,NA,TRBV11-2,TRBD1,TGTGCCAGCAGCCACAACTCCGGACAGGGGAACTACGAGCAGTACTTC,CASSHNSGQGNYEQYF
TRBJ1-2,NA,TRBV11-2,TRBD1,TGTGCCAGCACCACGGGACAGGGGGCTAAGGGCTACACCTTC,CASTTGQGAKGYTF
TRBJ1-2,once,TRBV5-6,TRBD1,TGTGCCAGCAGCTTGGAACGACAGGGATTTGACTATGGCTACACCTTC,CASSLERQGFDYGYTF
TRBJ2-7,once,TRBV7-9,NA,TGTGCCAGCAGCTTAAAAATTGGTTCAGGCGCAAACTCCTACGAGCAGTACTTC,CASSLKIGSGANSYEQYF
TRBJ2-7,NA,TRBV9,TRBD1,TGTGCCAGCAGCCCAGGACAGGGGGCCTACGAGCAGTACTTC,CASSPGQGAYEQYF
TRBJ1-2,few,TRBV18,NA,TGTGCCAGCTCACGAGAAGCTACTAACTATGGCTACACCTTC,CASSREATNYGYTF
TRBJ2-7,NA,TRBV5-1,TRBD1,TGCGCCAGCAGCGTATCGGGACAGTATTCCTACGAGCAGTACTTC,CASSVSGQYSYEQYF
TRBJ2-7,NA,TRBV2,NA,TGTGCCAGCAGTGTTGGGTCAGCGGCCGGCGCTACGCAGTACTTC,CASSVGSAAGATQYF
TRBJ1-1,NA,TRBV5-4,NA,TGTGCCAGCAGCCAACCGCAGGGAGGGAACACTGAAGCTTTCTTT,CASSQPQGGNTEAFF
TRBJ1-1,once,TRBV7-3,NA,TGTGCCAGCAGCCGACAAGGTGTAACTGAAGCTTTCTTT,CASSRQGVTEAFF
TRBJ1-6,NA,TRBV7-8,NA,TGTGCCAGCAGCTTAGCGGTCAGGGGACATTCACCCCTCCACTTT,CASSLAVRGHSPLHF
TRBJ2-7,NA,TRBV6-6,TRBD2,TGTGCCAGCACCCCCGGGGGGAGCCCCTACGAGCAGTACTTC,CASTPGGSPYEQYF
TRBJ1-6,NA,TRBV11-2,NA,TGTGCCAGCAGCTCTAGCACCCCCCTCCACTTT,CASSSSTPLHF
TRBJ2-3,NA,TRBV27,NA,TGTGCCAGCAGTTTATTCAGTCTGATCACAGATACGCAGTATTTT,CASSLFSLITDTQYF
TRBJ1-1,NA,TRBV3-1/TRBV3-2,NA,TGTGCCAGCACCTACTCGAACACTGAAGCTTTCTTT,CASTYSNTEAFF
TRBJ2-1,NA,TRBV18,NA,TGTGCCAGCTCACCACCCAGTGCAGACTACAATGAGCAGTTCTTC,CASSPPSADYNEQFF
TRBJ2-1,NA,TRBV7-8,TRBD2,TGTGCCAGCAGCCCGATGTCTAGCGGGGCCTACAATGAGCAGTTCTTC,CASSPMSSGAYNEQFF
TRBJ1-2,many,TRBV28,TRBD1,TGTGCCAGCAGGCCCGGGACAGGCTTCAACTATGGCTACACCTTC,CASRPGTGFNYGYTF
TRBJ1-1,NA,TRBV20-1,TRBD1,TGCAGTGCTAGTGGACAGGGGACTATGAACACTGAAGCTTTCTTT,CSASGQGTMNTEAFF
TRBJ2-5,few,TRBV5-1,TRBD1,TGCGCCAGCAGCTGGGGGCTAGGACAGGGGGAAGAGACCCAGTACTTC,CASSWGLGQGEETQYF
TRBJ1-5,NA,TRBV10-2,NA,TGCGCCAGCATGCGGAGTCCATCTCGTCAGCCCCAGCATTTT,CASMRSPSRQPQHF
TRBJ2-7,once,TRBV15,NA,TGTGCCACCAGCAGAGGCGGGACTCTAAACTACGAGCAGTACTTC,CATSRGGTLNYEQYF
TRBJ2-7,NA,TRBV9,NA,TGTGCCAGCAGCCCTGGGGGGAAGGGCGAGCAGTACTTC,CASSPGGKGEQYF
TRBJ2-3,NA,TRBV5-4,NA,TGTGCCAGCAGCTCGCGTAGCGGAAACACAGATACGCAGTATTTT,CASSSRSGNTDTQYF
TRBJ2-1,NA,TRBV4-2,TRBD2,TGTGCCAGCAGCCAAGATCGGGCTAGCGGATTATACAATGAGCAGTTCTTC,CASSQDRASGLYNEQFF